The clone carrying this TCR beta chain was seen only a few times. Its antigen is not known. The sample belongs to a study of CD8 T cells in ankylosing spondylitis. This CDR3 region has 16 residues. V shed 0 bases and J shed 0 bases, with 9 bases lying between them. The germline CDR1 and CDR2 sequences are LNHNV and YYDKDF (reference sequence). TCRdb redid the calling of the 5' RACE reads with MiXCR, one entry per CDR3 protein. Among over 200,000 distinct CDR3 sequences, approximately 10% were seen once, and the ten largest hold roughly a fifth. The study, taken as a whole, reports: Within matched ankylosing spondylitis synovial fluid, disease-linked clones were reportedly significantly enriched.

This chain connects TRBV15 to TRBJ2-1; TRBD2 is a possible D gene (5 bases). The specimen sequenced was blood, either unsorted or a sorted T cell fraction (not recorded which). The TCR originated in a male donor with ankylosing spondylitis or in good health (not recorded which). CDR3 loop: CATSRDFGVSYNEQFF. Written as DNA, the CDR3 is TGTGCCACCAGCAGAGATTTCGGGGTCTCCTACAATGAGCAGTTCTTC.